This is a list of T cell receptor beta chains from one sample in a study of T cell changes during pregnancy in multiple sclerosis. Produced via immunoSEQ multiplex PCR; TCRdb's table is partial and in-frame only. This table has fewer than 110,000 clones, about 91% appearing once. The source material was peripheral blood, sampled in the second trimester of pregnancy. Receptor source: a female donor with multiple sclerosis, enrolled in a pregnancy study. The CDR3 runs from the conserved cysteine through the conserved F or W. A D gene is named only where the DNA matches it firmly. Expanded clones get a size class; other rows say once, few or many, or leave the size out.

size	D	J	V	CDR3	DNA
-	-	TRBJ2-1	TRBV19	CASASMGVYNEQFF	TGTGCCAGCGCCTCGATGGGAGTATACAATGAGCAGTTCTTC
-	TRBD1	TRBJ1-6	TRBV5-6	CASSSRQGGHSPLHF	TGTGCCAGCAGCTCGAGACAGGGCGGGCATTCACCCCTCCACTTT
-	-	TRBJ1-1	TRBV7-2	CASSLPQNTEAFF	TGTGCCAGCAGCTTACCACAGAACACTGAAGCTTTCTTT
-	-	TRBJ2-3	TRBV18	CASSLQTDTQYF	TGTGCCAGCTCACTACAAACAGATACGCAGTATTTT
-	-	TRBJ2-4	TRBV27	CASSPGLLAKNIQYF	TGTGCCAGCTCGCCGGGACTGCTAGCCAAAAACATTCAGTACTTC
-	-	TRBJ1-1	TRBV29-1	CSVETGVGTEAFF	TGCAGCGTTGAAACGGGGGTGGGCACTGAAGCTTTCTTT
-	TRBD2	TRBJ2-7	TRBV7-4	CASSRRLAGDLLGYEQYF	TGTGCCAGCAGCCGCCGACTAGCGGGAGACTTACTGGGCTACGAGCAGTACTTC
-	TRBD1	TRBJ2-3	TRBV5-8	CASSLAGTGVTDTQYF	TGTGCCAGCAGCTTGGCCGGGACAGGGGTCACAGATACGCAGTATTTT
-	-	TRBJ2-1	TRBV6-5	CASSPQGYEQFF	TGTGCCAGCAGTCCACAGGGCTATGAGCAGTTCTTC
-	TRBD2	TRBJ2-3	TRBV14	CASSQISGRADTQYF	TGTGCCAGCAGCCAAATAAGCGGGAGGGCAGATACGCAGTATTTT
-	TRBD1	TRBJ1-2	TRBV29-1	CSVVWTGDSNGYTF	TGCAGCGTTGTTTGGACAGGGGATTCGAATGGCTACACCTTC
-	-	TRBJ1-1	TRBV4-1	CASSQDRAGWEAFF	TGCGCCAGCAGCCAAGACAGGGCGGGATGGGAGGCTTTCTTT
-	-	TRBJ1-1	TRBV6-5	CASMITGLGNTEAFF	TGTGCCAGCATGATAACAGGGTTGGGGAACACTGAAGCTTTCTTT
-	TRBD1	TRBJ1-5	TRBV19	CASSIGGQGNQPQHF	TGTGCCAGTAGTATAGGTGGACAGGGCAATCAGCCCCAGCATTTT
-	TRBD1	TRBJ2-5	TRBV29-1	CSVSGGSGIETQYF	TGCAGCGTTTCAGGGGGCTCGGGGATAGAGACCCAGTACTTC
-	TRBD2	TRBJ2-1	TRBV19	CASSASSGTHSYNEQFF	TGTGCCAGTAGTGCGTCTAGCGGCACCCACTCCTACAATGAGCAGTTCTTC
-	-	TRBJ2-2	TRBV2	CASSPQVNTGELFF	TGTGCCAGCAGTCCTCAGGTCAACACCGGGGAGCTGTTTTTT
-	TRBD2	TRBJ2-3	TRBV7-7	CASSSGLAGGPHDTQYF	TGTGCTAGCAGCTCGGGACTAGCGGGAGGGCCTCACGATACGCAGTATTTT
-	TRBD1	TRBJ2-7	TRBV4-1	CASSQDPNRGTVSYEQYF	TGCGCCAGCAGCCAAGATCCAAACAGGGGAACGGTCTCCTACGAGCAGTACTTC
-	-	TRBJ1-2	TRBV2	CASSERPGQSYGYTF	TGTGCCAGCAGTGAAAGGCCGGGACAATCCTATGGCTACACCTTC
-	-	TRBJ1-1	TRBV6-1	CASSDGWSLNTEAFF	TGTGCCAGCAGTGACGGATGGAGCCTGAACACTGAAGCTTTCTTT
once	-	TRBJ2-7	TRBV28	CASSFGGSGYEQYF	TGTGCCAGCAGTTTCGGAGGCTCCGGCTACGAGCAGTACTTC
once	TRBD2	TRBJ2-5	TRBV2	CASSTVGGRVKTQYF	TGTGCCAGCAGTACCGTTGGCGGGAGGGTAAAGACCCAGTACTTC
once	TRBD1	TRBJ2-7	TRBV28	CASSTRNRGLSYEQYF	TGTGCCAGCAGTACCCGGAACAGGGGCCTATCCTACGAGCAGTACTTC